Listed below are T cell receptor beta chains from one sample, sequenced in a study of blood T cell repertoires in COVID-19. The assay was immunoSEQ multiplex PCR, and TCRdb's table has in-frame clones only and misses some. The table lists around 300,000 clones, 85% to 90% of them singletons, with 2.4% in the top ten. The specimen was PBMCs or T cells enriched from blood (not recorded which). All receptors come from a woman aged 18-29 years who had recovered from COVID-19. Both conserved end residues are part of each CDR3.

v_gene,j_gene,CDR3aa
TRBV4-1,TRBJ1-4,CASSQGPPGPNEKLFF
TRBV6-5,TRBJ1-4,CATHRGSNEKLFF
TRBV12-3/TRBV12-4,TRBJ2-5,CASSLGGGETQYF
TRBV7-6,TRBJ1-2,CASSLSSNYGYTF
TRBV6-5,TRBJ2-2,CASIMGQTTGELFF
TRBV29-1,TRBJ2-7,CSALSGTSGYEQYF
TRBV20-1,TRBJ2-5,CSASTFRGLETQYF
TRBV2,TRBJ2-5,CASSEDFGETQYF
TRBV19,TRBJ2-3,CASSTSGVTDTQYF
TRBV2,TRBJ1-2,CASSEPGGRRGYGYTF
TRBV12-3/TRBV12-4,TRBJ2-5,CASSLSGETQYF
TRBV5-6,TRBJ1-2,CASSQRDRGHGYTF
TRBV29-1,TRBJ1-2,CSVDRENYGYTF
TRBV3-1/TRBV3-2,TRBJ1-6,CASSQVTGRNSPLHF
TRBV2,TRBJ1-6,CASRGPGNSPLHF
TRBV6-5,TRBJ2-3,CASSSGQAADTQYF
TRBV28,TRBJ1-2,CASTPTGGVRAGYTF
TRBV19,TRBJ2-7,CASSISSGGPPGTREQYF
TRBV5-1,TRBJ1-2,CASSSGQGGDGYTF
TRBV7-9,TRBJ1-1,CASSLEGQLGNTEAFF
TRBV6-5,TRBJ1-1,CASSYSSRDTEAFF
TRBV2,TRBJ2-3,CASSPLGRGGTDTQYF
TRBV9,TRBJ2-2,CASRRGPGVNTGELFF
TRBV5-1,TRBJ1-2,CASSLGGREVVSGYTF
TRBV14,TRBJ1-1,CASSQVGGQFDTEAFF
TRBV5-1,TRBJ2-7,CASSKTSGENYEQYF
TRBV18,TRBJ1-3,CASSPDSPIGGNTIYF
TRBV19,TRBJ1-1,CASRQGGPDTEAFF
TRBV7-9,TRBJ2-1,CASWGVSYNEQFF
TRBV4-2,TRBJ2-7,CASGAGSYEQYF
TRBV7-8,TRBJ1-5,CASSQGNSNQPQHF
TRBV5-1,TRBJ2-2,CASSLGPGGTGELFF
TRBV12-3/TRBV12-4,TRBJ2-7,CASSPGTEQYF
TRBV6-1,TRBJ2-2,CASSEHYRDLDAGELFF
TRBV14,TRBJ1-1,CASRPTGNTEAFF
TRBV5-6,TRBJ2-4,CASSLTEAKNIQYF
TRBV6-5,TRBJ1-1,CASSYLGQGDTEAFF
TRBV7-9,TRBJ1-1,CASSSGQTLNTEAFF
TRBV19,TRBJ2-7,CASSIDNFSGYEQYF
TRBV6-4,TRBJ2-3,CASSDAGGADTQYF
TRBV25-1,TRBJ1-2,CASSEQGVYGYTF
TRBV28,TRBJ1-6,CASSLFARGVGPLHF
TRBV2,TRBJ2-7,CASSEPHWGGNEQYF
TRBV5-6,TRBJ2-5,CASSLFLAGAQETQYF
TRBV7-2,TRBJ1-6,CASSFGVYNSPLHF
TRBV13,TRBJ1-1,CASSLEGVDTEAFF
TRBV7-2,TRBJ2-1,CASSLDVGAGLDEQFF
TRBV14,TRBJ2-3,CASSTGESTDTQYF
TRBV28,TRBJ1-2,CASSPRDREGDYTF
TRBV19,TRBJ1-2,CASSIGQGRVWYGYTF
TRBV5-1,TRBJ1-4,CASSYGTVEKLFF
TRBV5-1,TRBJ1-2,CASSLAPGNYGYTF
TRBV11-2,TRBJ1-1,CASSLRGNENTEAFF